Reported below is one T cell receptor (beta chain). Antigen: not known. One entry per CDR3 protein results from TCRdb running MiXCR on the 5' RACE reads. Of about 470,000 distinct CDR3 sequences in the sample, approximately 18% were seen once. Germline V gene lookup returns CDR1 SNHLY and CDR2 FYNNEI. The CDR3 has 15 amino acids. J gave up 4 bases and V 5 bases, and 6 bases lay outside the gene matches. The sample originates from a study of T-cell memory formation after mild COVID-19. Study results and limitations: CD4+ contracting clones were found mainly in CM and EM, and CD8+ ones in EMRA.

The TCR comes from an adult woman who had mild COVID-19 (a few samples of this study predate the infection). Cell type and time point are not known. Sequencing used PBMCs or a T cell subset sorted from them (not recorded which). This rearrangement joins TRBV2 to TRBJ2-2; TRBD1 matches at 8 bases. CDR3 in DNA: TGTGCCAGCAGTCCAGACAGGGGAATCACCGGGGAGCTGTTTTTT. Encoded protein: CASSPDRGITGELFF.